These T cell receptor beta chains were read from a single sample in a study of cytomegalovirus exposure and HLA in healthy donors. Method: immunoSEQ multiplex PCR; TCRdb's copy keeps in-frame clones and lacks some. The sample gives 170,000 or so clones, 70% to 85% of which show up once; less than 1.5% is in the top ten. The sample taken for sequencing was PBMCs. All receptors come from a woman under 40 in good health and CMV-seropositive. CDR3s include the opening cysteine and the closing phenylalanine or tryptophan. D genes are given only for firm matches. Clone sizes are given selectively: once, few, many, or a class where the clone is expanded.

d_gene: TRBD2; abundance: .; j_gene: TRBJ2-1; v_gene: TRBV7-6; CDR3nt: TGTGCCAGCAGCTTTTCGACTAGCGGGAGGAATGAGCAGTTCTTC; CDR3aa: CASSFSTSGRNEQFF
d_gene: .; abundance: .; j_gene: TRBJ1-3; v_gene: TRBV2; CDR3nt: TGTGCCAGCAGTGAAACTAAGGACACTTACTCTGGAAACACCATATATTTT; CDR3aa: CASSETKDTYSGNTIYF
d_gene: .; abundance: .; j_gene: TRBJ1-1; v_gene: TRBV5-4; CDR3nt: TGTGCCAGCAGCCCGAAGGGAGGGAGGGAGAACACTGAAGCTTTCTTT; CDR3aa: CASSPKGGRENTEAFF
d_gene: .; abundance: .; j_gene: TRBJ1-5; v_gene: TRBV18; CDR3nt: TGTGCCAGCTCCCAGGGAATTGGGAATCAGCCCCAGCATTTT; CDR3aa: CASSQGIGNQPQHF
d_gene: .; abundance: .; j_gene: TRBJ1-2; v_gene: TRBV2; CDR3nt: TGTGCCAGCAGTGGATCGAGCAGGGGTCGGGACTATGGCTACACCTTC; CDR3aa: CASSGSSRGRDYGYTF
d_gene: TRBD2; abundance: .; j_gene: TRBJ2-7; v_gene: TRBV14; CDR3nt: TGTGCCAGCAGCGGGTTAGCGGGTACCTTGGAGCAGTACTTC; CDR3aa: CASSGLAGTLEQYF
d_gene: .; abundance: .; j_gene: TRBJ2-5; v_gene: TRBV18; CDR3nt: TGTGCCAGCTCACCAAACCAGGGGATGGGTCGGGTGGAGACCCAGTACTTC; CDR3aa: CASSPNQGMGRVETQYF
d_gene: .; abundance: .; j_gene: TRBJ1-4; v_gene: TRBV7-2; CDR3nt: TGTGCCAGCAGCTTTCGACTAAAGAATGAAAAACTGTTTTTT; CDR3aa: CASSFRLKNEKLFF
d_gene: TRBD1; abundance: .; j_gene: TRBJ1-1; v_gene: TRBV11-3; CDR3nt: TGTGCCAGCAGCTTGGGACAGTTCGTGAACACTGAAGCTTTCTTT; CDR3aa: CASSLGQFVNTEAFF
d_gene: TRBD1; abundance: .; j_gene: TRBJ2-7; v_gene: TRBV29-1; CDR3nt: TGCAGCGTCGGGGGGACAGGGTGGGAGCAGTACTTC; CDR3aa: CSVGGTGWEQYF
d_gene: .; abundance: once; j_gene: TRBJ2-3; v_gene: TRBV10-1; CDR3nt: TGCGCCAGCAGTGGGGGAGGCGAAGATACGCAGTATTTT; CDR3aa: CASSGGGEDTQYF
d_gene: .; abundance: .; j_gene: TRBJ1-1; v_gene: TRBV28; CDR3nt: TGTGCCAGCACCAGACAGCTGAACACTGAAGCTTTCTTT; CDR3aa: CASTRQLNTEAFF
d_gene: TRBD2; abundance: .; j_gene: TRBJ2-1; v_gene: TRBV7-9; CDR3nt: TGTGCCAGCAGCTTAGTAGCGGGCCGATACAATGAGCAGTTCTTC; CDR3aa: CASSLVAGRYNEQFF
d_gene: TRBD2; abundance: .; j_gene: TRBJ2-3; v_gene: TRBV5-4; CDR3nt: TGTGCCAGCAGCCCGGGACTAGCGGGATCGGCAGATACGCAGTATTTT; CDR3aa: CASSPGLAGSADTQYF
d_gene: TRBD2; abundance: .; j_gene: TRBJ2-1; v_gene: TRBV6-5; CDR3nt: TGTGCCAGCAGTTACGGTTCCCTAGCGGGCCCGAATGAGCAGTTCTTC; CDR3aa: CASSYGSLAGPNEQFF
d_gene: .; abundance: .; j_gene: TRBJ2-6; v_gene: TRBV5-4; CDR3nt: TGTGCCACAAATGGGGGCGCTGGGGCCAACGTCCTGACTTTC; CDR3aa: CATNGGAGANVLTF
d_gene: .; abundance: .; j_gene: TRBJ1-2; v_gene: TRBV5-1; CDR3nt: TGCGCCAGCAGCTTGGAACGGAGCTATGGCTACACCTTC; CDR3aa: CASSLERSYGYTF
d_gene: .; abundance: .; j_gene: TRBJ2-7; v_gene: TRBV28; CDR3nt: TGTGCCAGCAGTTCTCAGGTCTACGCCTACGAGCAGTACTTC; CDR3aa: CASSSQVYAYEQYF
d_gene: .; abundance: .; j_gene: TRBJ2-7; v_gene: TRBV18; CDR3nt: TGTGCCAGCTCACCCCGACAGAGTGAGCAGTACTTC; CDR3aa: CASSPRQSEQYF
d_gene: .; abundance: .; j_gene: TRBJ2-1; v_gene: TRBV4-1; CDR3nt: TGCGCCAGCAGCCAAGATGAAGGCAGGGGTGAGCAGTTCTTC; CDR3aa: CASSQDEGRGEQFF
d_gene: TRBD1; abundance: once; j_gene: TRBJ1-5; v_gene: TRBV30; CDR3nt: TGTGCCTGGAGTGACGACAGGGCCCGCAATCAGCCCCAGCATTTT; CDR3aa: CAWSDDRARNQPQHF
d_gene: TRBD1; abundance: .; j_gene: TRBJ1-1; v_gene: TRBV11-3; CDR3nt: TGTGCCAGCAGCTTAGACCGGACAGGGGAGGGGACTGAAGCTTTCTTT; CDR3aa: CASSLDRTGEGTEAFF
d_gene: TRBD2; abundance: .; j_gene: TRBJ2-1; v_gene: TRBV2; CDR3nt: TGTGCCAGCAGAGGGACTAGCGGGAGCTCCTACAATGAGCAGTTCTTC; CDR3aa: CASRGTSGSSYNEQFF
d_gene: .; abundance: .; j_gene: TRBJ2-5; v_gene: TRBV25-1; CDR3nt: TGTGCCAGCAGTCTTGCAGGATCGGAGACCCAGTACTTC; CDR3aa: CASSLAGSETQYF
d_gene: .; abundance: .; j_gene: TRBJ1-1; v_gene: TRBV9; CDR3nt: TGTGCCAGCAGCCCTCCTGGTGCTTACTACACTGAAGCTTTCTTT; CDR3aa: CASSPPGAYYTEAFF
d_gene: TRBD1; abundance: .; j_gene: TRBJ1-2; v_gene: TRBV10-2; CDR3nt: TGCGCCAGCAGTGAGTCTAGACAGGGGAAAGGCTACACCTTC; CDR3aa: CASSESRQGKGYTF
d_gene: .; abundance: .; j_gene: TRBJ2-3; v_gene: TRBV10-3; CDR3nt: TGTGCCATCGGTGGGGGAGTTACAGATACGCAGTATTTT; CDR3aa: CAIGGGVTDTQYF
d_gene: TRBD2; abundance: .; j_gene: TRBJ2-1; v_gene: TRBV19; CDR3nt: TGTGCCAGTAGAAACTCCCAAGGGGCTAGCGGGGGGTCCTACAATGAGCAGTTCTTC; CDR3aa: CASRNSQGASGGSYNEQFF
d_gene: .; abundance: .; j_gene: TRBJ2-1; v_gene: TRBV11-2; CDR3nt: TGTGCCAGCAGCTTAGAAGTCTCCGAGGAGCAGTTCTTC; CDR3aa: CASSLEVSEEQFF
d_gene: TRBD1; abundance: .; j_gene: TRBJ2-2; v_gene: TRBV19; CDR3nt: TGTGCCAGTAGTGCCGGGACAGGGGACACCGGGGAGCTGTTTTTT; CDR3aa: CASSAGTGDTGELFF
d_gene: TRBD1; abundance: .; j_gene: TRBJ2-7; v_gene: TRBV10-3; CDR3nt: TGTGCCAGCCAGATCACGGGACAGGGGTCCTACGAGCAGTACTTC; CDR3aa: CASQITGQGSYEQYF
d_gene: TRBD2; abundance: once; j_gene: TRBJ2-3; v_gene: TRBV7-2; CDR3nt: TGTGCCAGCAGCTTAATTTTAGGCGGGAGGTCAGATACGCAGTATTTT; CDR3aa: CASSLILGGRSDTQYF
d_gene: TRBD2; abundance: .; j_gene: TRBJ2-1; v_gene: TRBV14; CDR3nt: TGTGCCAGCAACCACTTCCGGGGGGACAATGAGCAGTTCTTC; CDR3aa: CASNHFRGDNEQFF
d_gene: .; abundance: few; j_gene: TRBJ2-1; v_gene: TRBV7-6; CDR3nt: TGTGCCAGCAGCTTAGAGGGTACTAGATACAATGAGCAGTTCTTC; CDR3aa: CASSLEGTRYNEQFF
d_gene: TRBD1; abundance: few; j_gene: TRBJ1-2; v_gene: TRBV11-2; CDR3nt: TGTGCCAGCAGCTTAGAAGGGACAGGGCTCTATGGCTACACCTTC; CDR3aa: CASSLEGTGLYGYTF
d_gene: .; abundance: .; j_gene: TRBJ2-1; v_gene: TRBV9; CDR3nt: TGTGCCAGCAGCGGCGGACTGGAGGGAGCAGAGCAGTTCTTC; CDR3aa: CASSGGLEGAEQFF
d_gene: TRBD2; abundance: .; j_gene: TRBJ2-2; v_gene: TRBV19; CDR3nt: TGTGCCAGTAGTCAGGGACTAGCGGGCACCGGGGAGCTGTTTTTT; CDR3aa: CASSQGLAGTGELFF
d_gene: .; abundance: once; j_gene: TRBJ1-1; v_gene: TRBV5-1; CDR3nt: TGCGCCAGCAGCTTGAGGCAGGGAAGTAGCACTGAAGCTTTCTTT; CDR3aa: CASSLRQGSSTEAFF
d_gene: .; abundance: .; j_gene: TRBJ2-7; v_gene: TRBV7-2; CDR3nt: TGTGCCAGCAGCTTAGTTGTCCCTTACGAGCAGTACTTC; CDR3aa: CASSLVVPYEQYF
d_gene: TRBD2; abundance: .; j_gene: TRBJ2-3; v_gene: TRBV15; CDR3nt: TGTGCCACCAGCAAGACTAGCGGGATAACAGATACGCAGTATTTT; CDR3aa: CATSKTSGITDTQYF
d_gene: .; abundance: once; j_gene: TRBJ2-5; v_gene: TRBV19; CDR3nt: TGTGCCAGTAGTCAACAGGTGATTCAAGAGACCCAGTACTTC; CDR3aa: CASSQQVIQETQYF
d_gene: TRBD1; abundance: .; j_gene: TRBJ1-1; v_gene: TRBV28; CDR3nt: TGTGCCAGCACCCCCCCGGGCAGGGGGGTCACTGAAGCTTTCTTT; CDR3aa: CASTPPGRGVTEAFF
d_gene: .; abundance: .; j_gene: TRBJ2-1; v_gene: TRBV6-5; CDR3nt: TGTGCCAGCAGTTACTCTTCGGGAGCAGATGAGCAGTTCTTC; CDR3aa: CASSYSSGADEQFF
d_gene: TRBD1; abundance: .; j_gene: TRBJ1-2; v_gene: TRBV5-1; CDR3nt: TGCGCCAGCAGCCTAGGACAGGGAGAGGGTGGCTACACCTTC; CDR3aa: CASSLGQGEGGYTF